The 21 T cell receptor beta chains reported below all come from one sample, sequenced in a study of response to subunit inactivated influenza vaccine. MiXCR was run by TCRdb on the RT-PCR reads, yielding one entry per CDR3 protein. Of under 550,000 distinct CDR3 sequences detected, under 9% appear once; the ten largest clones hold approximately 13%. Sample: PBMCs from blood, taken roughly 24 months after vaccination. These receptors originate from a man in his fifties or sixties who received an inactivated influenza vaccine.

V is TRBV25-1 and J is TRBJ2-1, with D possibly matching TRBD2 (6 bases). The ends were cut back, 7 bases at V and 0 bases at J, with 13 bases in the middle. From germline, CDR1 is MGHDK and CDR2 SYGVNS. The length of the CDR3 is 15 residues. The CDR3 region has the DNA TGTGCCAGCACCCGTAGCGGATCCTCCTACAATGAGCAGTTCTTC. Protein: CASTRSGSSYNEQFF.

This clonotype has only a few counts. The chain uses TRBV6-1 and TRBJ2-7, with TRBD2 as a possible D gene (6 bases). Germline V CDR1 and CDR2: MNHNS, SASEGT. CDR3 length: 14 residues. V was cut by 6 bases and J by 6 bases, with 18 bases left in between. The CDR3 DNA reads as TGTGCCAGCAGCCCGGGGGATGGGACTGGCGAGCAGTACTTC. As protein: CASSPGDGTGEQYF.

Ten or more counts support this clonotype. The rearrangement links TRBV11-2 to TRBJ2-1, with unresolved D. This CDR3 is 12 amino acids long. Germline V gene data show CDR1 as SGHAT and CDR2 as FQNNGV. Trimming left V 5 bases short and J 7 bases short, with 9 bases between. The CDR3 DNA sequence: TGTGCCAGCAGCCCTCTGCAGAATGAGCAGTTCTTC. Translation gives CASSPLQNEQFF.

The V and J genes are TRBV20-1 and TRBJ2-7; D is uncertain. Germline values: CDR1 DFQATT, CDR2 SNEGSKA (reference sequence). This CDR3 contains 12 residues. The germline V and J ends were trimmed by 3 bases and 4 bases, with 10 bases remaining between them. The chain's CDR3 is CSARQARYEQYF. In nucleotides, the CDR3 is TGCAGTGCTAGGCAGGCTCGGTACGAGCAGTACTTC.

Concerning this clonotype: Being one base from a much bigger clone, this may be a read error. The V gene is TRBV20-1, the J gene TRBJ1-6; weak D call: TRBD1 (6 bases). This CDR3 is 16 amino acids long. In germline, CDR1 is DFQATT, CDR2 SNEGSKA (reference sequence). The CDR3 nucleotides are TGCTGTGCTAGAGATCCGGACAGTTACTATAATTCACCCCTCCACTTT. It specifies CCARDPDSYYNSPLHF.

In this sample, this clonotype turned up a few times. The chain employs TRBV11-2 and TRBJ2-7; the match to TRBD2 covers 11 bases. This CDR3 region has 19 residues. V lost 6 bases to trimming and J lost 0 bases; unmatched junction nucleotides: 16. Per germline, CDR1 SGHAT and CDR2 FQNNGV. Written as DNA, the CDR3 is TGTGCCAGCAGGCCCATTAAGGGCCTAGCGGGGGGAAGCTCCTACGAGCAGTACTTC. It yields the protein CASRPIKGLAGGSSYEQYF.

The chain carries TRBV6-2 or TRBV6-3 and TRBJ2-2; D unresolved. CDR1 and CDR2 (germline): MNHEY, SVGEGT. Deletions cut 0 bases from V and 7 bases from J, with 6 bases between. The CDR3 has 13 residues. The CDR3 is CASSYSIVGELFF. The CDR3 DNA sequence: TGTGCCAGCAGTTACTCGATAGTCGGGGAGCTGTTTTTT.

Many counts were recorded for this clonotype. The V gene is TRBV28, the J gene TRBJ2-3, with D maybe TRBD2 (6 bases). The V gene's germline CDR1 is MDHEN and CDR2 SYDVKM. The CDR3 runs 17 residues. With 2 bases removed from V and 0 bases from J, the gap between germline ends came to 15 bases. This CDR3 reads CASSLVSAGPSTDTQYF. CDR3 nucleotide sequence: TGTGCCAGCAGTTTAGTGTCAGCGGGCCCTAGCACAGATACGCAGTATTTT.

This clonotype was seen many times. This chain uses TRBV12-3 or TRBV12-4 with TRBJ1-6; D is uncertain. The V and J ends lost 2 bases and 9 bases respectively, with 8 bases between them. The CDR3 is made up of 13 amino acids. CDR3 residues: CASSLNSVSPLHF. CDR3 coding DNA: TGTGCCAGCAGTTTAAATTCGGTTTCACCCCTCCACTTT.

This clonotype was counted a few times. The CDR3 DNA reads TGCAGTGCTCGGGACAGTCGGCTCTCCTACGAGCAGTACTTC. Translated, it gives CSARDSRLSYEQYF. This chain connects TRBV20-1 to TRBJ2-7; TRBD1 agrees at 7 bases. The CDR3 extends over 14 amino acids. Trimming removed 5 bases from V and 0 bases from J; junction bases left unmatched: 7. The V gene's germline CDR1 is DFQATT and CDR2 SNEGSKA (reference sequence).

This clonotype showed up just a few times. The CDR3, as DNA: TGCAGTGCTAGAGTTAACAGGGGAGGAAAAAATAGCAATCAGCCCCAGCATTTT. It specifies CSARVNRGGKNSNQPQHF. This chain uses TRBV20-1 with TRBJ1-5; 7 bases are shared with TRBD1. The J segment lost 0 bases and the V segment lost 1 base, leaving 12 bases of the junction unmatched. This CDR3 contains 18 residues. Germline CDR1 is DFQATT and CDR2 is SNEGSKA (reference sequence).

The gene calls are TRBV11-2 and TRBJ1-6, with D possibly TRBD1 on 5 matching bases. V was trimmed by 1 base and J by 4 bases, leaving 8 bases between them. Germline V gives CDR1 SGHAT, CDR2 FQNNGV. The CDR3 is 15 amino acids. CDR3 region: CASSLGDWYNSPLHF. CDR3 bases: TGTGCCAGCAGCTTAGGGGACTGGTATAATTCACCCCTCCACTTT.

This clonotype came up a few times. This rearrangement joins TRBV25-1 to TRBJ2-1; D is tentatively TRBD1 or TRBD2 (5 bases each). The V and J ends lost 4 bases and 2 bases respectively, with 9 bases between them. CDR3 length: 14 amino acids. Germline V gene lookup returns CDR1 MGHDK and CDR2 SYGVNS. The CDR3 here is CASSGEGPYNEQFF. CDR3 sequence (DNA): TGTGCCAGCAGTGGCGAGGGGCCCTACAATGAGCAGTTCTTC.

This clonotype has only a few counts. V gene TRBV25-1 combines with J gene TRBJ1-2, with TRBD1 matching over 10 bases. Germline V gives CDR1 MGHDK, CDR2 SYGVNS. The CDR3 runs 12 residues. The V segment lost 7 bases and the J segment 8 bases; nucleotides outside the gene matches: 4. The CDR3 DNA reads TGTGCCAGCAAGGGACAGGGGAAAGGCTACACCTTC. The encoded protein is CASKGQGKGYTF.

This clonotype was counted only a few times. This chain uses TRBV6-6 with TRBJ1-6; D is ambiguous. The germline V gene encodes CDR1 MNHNY and CDR2 SVGAGI (reference sequence). This CDR3 contains 13 residues. V gave up 5 bases and J gave up 14 bases, with 16 bases separating them. CDR3 coding DNA: TGTGCCAGCAGTACCCGGCCCAATGATTCCCTCCACTTT. The encoded protein is CASSTRPNDSLHF.

This clonotype came up a few times. The chain recombines TRBV14 with TRBJ2-5, with D maybe TRBD1 (6 bases). The CDR3 length is 15 residues. Germline CDR1 SGHDN, CDR2 FVKESK. Trimming shortened V by 4 bases and J by 0 bases, and 12 bases separated the two germline ends. CDR3 DNA: TGTGCCAGCAGCCTCACCAGGGGATACCAAGAGACCCAGTACTTC. It is translated as CASSLTRGYQETQYF.

This clonotype has a count of ten or more. This rearrangement joins TRBV7-9 to TRBJ1-2, with a possible D match to TRBD1 (5 bases). V shed 1 base and J shed 0 bases, with 9 bases lying between them. The CDR3 totals 15 residues. Germline V gene lookup returns CDR1 SEHNR and CDR2 FQNEAQ (reference sequence). CDR3 nucleotides: TGTGCCAGCAGCTTAGTTACAGGAACTAACTATGGCTACACCTTC. Translating gives CASSLVTGTNYGYTF.

This clonotype was found many times. CDR3 in amino acids: CASGQGEGGGNQPQHF. CDR3 coding DNA: TGTGCCAGCGGACAGGGTGAAGGAGGAGGCAATCAGCCCCAGCATTTT. This chain links TRBV10-3 with TRBJ1-5, with 8 bases fitting TRBD1. This CDR3 region has 16 residues. CDR1 and CDR2 (germline): ENHRY, SYGVKD. J lost 2 bases, V lost 10 bases, and 13 bases had no gene match.

V is TRBV20-1 and J is TRBJ2-3; the D gene is possibly TRBD2 (7 bases). V lost 2 bases to trimming and J lost 4 bases, with 13 bases between them. The CDR3 sequence is 14 residues long. Germline V gene data show CDR1 as DFQATT and CDR2 as SNEGSKA (reference sequence). This CDR3 reads CSARKGGAADTQYF. In DNA, the CDR3 is TGCAGTGCTAGAAAAGGGGGGGCCGCAGATACGCAGTATTTT.

This clonotype was detected a few times. CDR3 region: CATGGGANYGYTF. CDR3 DNA sequence: TGTGCCACCGGAGGGGGTGCCAACTATGGCTACACCTTC. This rearrangement joins TRBV10-3 to TRBJ1-2, with D possibly being TRBD1 (6 bases). The CDR3 spans 13 residues. Germline V CDR1 and CDR2: ENHRY, SYGVKD. V shed 10 bases and J shed 2 bases, with 14 bases lying between them.

This clonotype was observed a few times. This chain connects TRBV11-1 to TRBJ2-4; TRBD2 aligns across 11 bases. The germline V gene has CDR1 SGHAT and CDR2 FQDESV (reference sequence). The CDR3 spans 16 residues. The junction had 2 bases not matched to a gene; V was cut back by 4 bases and J by 0 bases. Written as DNA, the CDR3 is TGTGCCAGCAGCTACGGACTAGCGGGAGCCAAAAACATTCAGTACTTC. This translates into CASSYGLAGAKNIQYF.